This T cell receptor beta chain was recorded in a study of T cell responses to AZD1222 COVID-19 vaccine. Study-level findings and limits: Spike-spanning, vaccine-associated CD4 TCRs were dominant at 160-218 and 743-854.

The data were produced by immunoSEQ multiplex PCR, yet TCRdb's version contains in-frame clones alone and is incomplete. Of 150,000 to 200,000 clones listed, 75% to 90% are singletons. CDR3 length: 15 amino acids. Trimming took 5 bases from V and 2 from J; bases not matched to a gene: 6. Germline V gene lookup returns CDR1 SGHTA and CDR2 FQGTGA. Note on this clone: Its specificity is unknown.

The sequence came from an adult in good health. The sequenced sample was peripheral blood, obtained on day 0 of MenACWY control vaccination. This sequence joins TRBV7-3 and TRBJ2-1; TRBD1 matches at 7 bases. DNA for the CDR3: TGTGCCAGCAGCATGAGACAGGGACCCTACAATGAGCAGTTCTTC. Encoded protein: CASSMRQGPYNEQFF.